Listed below are T cell receptor beta chains from one sample, sequenced in a study of identical twins. TCRdb independently ran MiXCR on the 5' RACE reads; one entry per CDR3 protein. Among 250,000 to 300,000 distinct CDR3 sequences listed, around 8.3% were seen once. The data also belong to a second study, concerning yellow fever vaccine responses in identical twins.

Material for sequencing was CD8+ T cells sorted from blood. The receptors were gathered from a woman aged 18-35 years in good health. CDR3s include the opening cysteine and the closing phenylalanine or tryptophan. D genes are given only for firm matches. The size field is filled for only some rows; it gives once, few, many or a size class.

many | - | TRBJ2-2 | TRBV7-9 | CATELDSGELFF | TGTGCCACCGAGTTGGATTCCGGGGAGCTGTTTTTT
- | - | TRBJ1-6 | TRBV27 | CASSPLTEGWPPLHF | TGTGCCAGCAGTCCCTTAACCGAGGGGTGGCCACCCCTCCACTTT
- | - | TRBJ2-1 | TRBV6-2/TRBV6-3 | CASSYSTGLYNEQFF | TGTGCCAGCAGTTACTCGACTGGCCTCTACAATGAGCAGTTCTTC
few | - | TRBJ2-2 | TRBV27 | CASSLLTLYRNTGELFF | TGTGCCAGCAGTTTACTCACCCTATATAGGAACACCGGGGAGCTGTTTTTT
few | TRBD1 | TRBJ1-2 | TRBV6-1 | CASSEGLTGVLYGYTF | TGTGCCAGCAGTGAAGGGTTAACAGGGGTTCTCTATGGCTACACCTTC
many | - | TRBJ1-2 | TRBV4-1 | CASSSSYYGYTF | TGCGCCAGCAGCTCATCTTACTATGGCTACACCTTC
few | - | TRBJ1-2 | TRBV27 | CASSLWAGDGYGYTF | TGTGCCAGCAGTTTATGGGCAGGGGACGGCTATGGCTACACCTTC
few | - | TRBJ2-3 | TRBV7-6 | CASSFTGDGTDTQYF | TGTGCCAGCAGCTTCACCGGGGACGGCACAGATACGCAGTATTTT
many | - | TRBJ1-1 | TRBV11-2 | CASSFNSEAFF | TGTGCCAGCAGCTTCAACTCTGAAGCTTTCTTT
- | - | TRBJ2-7 | TRBV7-6 | CASSLEGQISYEQYF | TGTGCCAGCAGCTTAGAAGGGCAGATCTCCTACGAGCAGTACTTC
- | - | TRBJ2-7 | TRBV4-3 | CAEKAVYYEQYF | TGCGCCGAGAAAGCGGTCTACTACGAGCAGTACTTC
many | - | TRBJ2-7 | TRBV18 | CASSPDSAYEQYF | TGTGCCAGCTCACCGGACAGTGCCTACGAGCAGTACTTC
few | - | TRBJ2-5 | TRBV29-1 | CSVEADNQETQYF | TGCAGCGTTGAAGCGGACAACCAAGAGACCCAGTACTTC
- | - | TRBJ2-3 | TRBV7-9 | CASSLVSLGTDTQYF | TGTGCCAGCAGCTTGGTATCGTTGGGCACAGATACGCAGTATTTT
many | - | TRBJ1-1 | TRBV4-2 | CASSQASGNTEAFF | TGTGCCAGCAGCCAAGCTTCAGGGAACACTGAAGCTTTCTTT
- | - | TRBJ2-7 | TRBV27 | CASSSFPHGYEQYF | TGTGCCAGCAGTTCTTTCCCCCACGGATACGAGCAGTACTTC
- | TRBD1 | TRBJ2-3 | TRBV7-2 | CASSPTGAVTDTQYF | TGTGCCAGCAGCCCTACAGGGGCGGTCACAGATACGCAGTATTTT
many | TRBD2 | TRBJ2-1 | TRBV27 | CASSSERESYNEQFF | TGTGCCAGCAGTTCCGAGCGGGAGAGCTACAATGAGCAGTTCTTC
many | - | TRBJ2-7 | TRBV27 | CASSLRFSSYEQYF | TGTGCCAGCAGTTTACGATTCAGCTCCTACGAGCAGTACTTC
- | - | TRBJ2-6 | TRBV15 | CATSSVHEGSGGANVLTF | TGTGCCACCAGCAGTGTTCATGAGGGGTCAGGTGGGGCCAACGTCCTGACTTTC
few | - | TRBJ2-3 | TRBV28 | CASSLSHPRQPLPTDTQYF | TGTGCCAGCAGTTTATCACACCCCCGCCAACCCCTTCCCACAGATACGCAGTATTTT
many | - | TRBJ2-1 | TRBV6-2/TRBV6-3 | CASTAGLYNEQFF | TGTGCCAGCACCGCGGGACTGTACAATGAGCAGTTCTTC
many | TRBD1 | TRBJ2-7 | TRBV7-9 | CASSLNEGAPYEQYF | TGTGCCAGCAGCCTCAACGAGGGGGCACCCTACGAGCAGTACTTC
many | - | TRBJ2-7 | TRBV29-1 | CSVEDNTSYEQYF | TGCAGCGTTGAAGACAACACCTCCTACGAGCAGTACTTC
many | TRBD2 | TRBJ2-7 | TRBV29-1 | CSVRGSGVSYEQYF | TGCAGCGTGAGGGGTAGCGGGGTCTCCTACGAGCAGTACTTC
- | - | TRBJ2-3 | TRBV7-3 | CASGGLGGPDTQYF | TGTGCCAGCGGTGGATTGGGGGGCCCAGATACGCAGTATTTT
many | TRBD2 | TRBJ2-2 | TRBV7-9 | CASSFQRESTGELFF | TGTGCCAGCAGCTTCCAGCGGGAATCTACCGGGGAGCTGTTTTTT
many | - | TRBJ2-3 | TRBV7-3 | CASSYGTSDTQYF | TGTGCCAGCAGCTACGGGACTTCAGATACGCAGTATTTT
many | TRBD1 | TRBJ2-7 | TRBV5-1 | CASSSPDRGAYEQYF | TGCGCCAGCAGCTCCCCGGACAGGGGGGCCTACGAGCAGTACTTC
many | - | TRBJ2-1 | TRBV7-6 | CASSLEEYNEQFF | TGTGCCAGCAGCTTGGAAGAATACAATGAGCAGTTCTTC
few | TRBD2 | TRBJ2-5 | TRBV7-2 | CASTGTSGRGETQYF | TGTGCCAGCACCGGGACTAGCGGGAGAGGGGAGACCCAGTACTTC
many | - | TRBJ2-1 | TRBV10-2 | CASSEMAATYNEQFF | TGCGCCAGCAGTGAGATGGCAGCTACCTACAATGAGCAGTTCTTC
many | TRBD2 | TRBJ2-3 | TRBV4-3 | CASSQALAEGTDTQYF | TGCGCCAGCAGCCAAGCCCTAGCGGAGGGCACAGATACGCAGTATTTT
- | - | TRBJ2-7 | TRBV6-2/TRBV6-3 | CASSPDTHLSVYEQYF | TGTGCCAGCAGCCCCGATACCCATTTAAGCGTCTACGAGCAGTACTTC
many | - | TRBJ2-7 | TRBV29-1 | CSVGGNYEQYF | TGCAGCGTTGGGGGAAACTACGAGCAGTACTTC
many | TRBD2 | TRBJ2-3 | TRBV28 | CASSQPLAGDTDTQYF | TGTGCCAGCAGCCAACCACTAGCGGGGGACACAGATACGCAGTATTTT
many | - | TRBJ2-7 | TRBV7-9 | CASSPRTGPSSYEQYF | TGTGCCAGCAGCCCCCGGACGGGCCCAAGCTCCTACGAGCAGTACTTC
few | - | TRBJ2-7 | TRBV3-1 | CASSQGDLDYEQYF | TGTGCCAGCAGCCAAGGGGACTTGGACTACGAGCAGTACTTC
few | - | TRBJ2-2 | TRBV4-3 | CASSQALSRANTGELFF | TGCGCCAGCAGCCAAGCGTTGAGTAGAGCGAACACCGGGGAGCTGTTTTTT
- | - | TRBJ2-5 | TRBV6-1 | CASSGSFRLPTKETQYF | TGTGCCAGCAGTGGGTCGTTTCGACTACCAACGAAAGAGACCCAGTACTTC
many | - | TRBJ2-7 | TRBV15 | CATSSLSGEQYF | TGTGCCACCAGCAGTCTTTCGGGCGAGCAGTACTTC
- | TRBD2 | TRBJ2-1 | TRBV28 | CASGPGLAGLNEQFF | TGTGCCAGCGGCCCGGGACTAGCGGGACTCAATGAGCAGTTCTTC
many | TRBD1 | TRBJ2-6 | TRBV29-1 | CSVTGAAGGANVLTF | TGCAGCGTAACAGGGGCGGCCGGTGGGGCCAACGTCCTGACTTTC
once | TRBD2 | TRBJ2-7 | TRBV20-1 | CSAVAGGNEQYF | TGCAGTGCGGTAGCGGGAGGGAACGAGCAGTACTTC
- | TRBD1 | TRBJ2-1 | TRBV10-3 | CAISEFFRGRNNEQFF | TGTGCCATCAGTGAGTTTTTCAGGGGGCGTAACAATGAGCAGTTCTTC
- | - | TRBJ2-2 | TRBV4-3 | CASSQGAHTGELFF | TGCGCCAGCAGCCAAGGGGCCCACACCGGGGAGCTGTTTTTT
few | - | TRBJ1-4 | TRBV5-1 | CASRRGQANEKLFF | TGCGCCAGCAGACGCGGGCAGGCTAATGAAAAACTGTTTTTT
few | TRBD2 | TRBJ2-3 | TRBV7-3 | CASSIVAGNTDTQYF | TGTGCCAGCAGCATCGTAGCGGGTAACACAGATACGCAGTATTTT
few | TRBD2 | TRBJ2-7 | TRBV4-1 | CASSQGGAGGPYEQYF | TGCGCCAGCAGCCAAGGGGGAGCGGGAGGGCCGTACGAGCAGTACTTC
many | TRBD2 | TRBJ2-1 | TRBV29-1 | CSGSPSGLAYNEQFF | TGCAGCGGATCCCCTAGCGGTCTAGCCTACAATGAGCAGTTCTTC
many | - | TRBJ2-1 | TRBV6-1 | CASSPGGKMEQFF | TGTGCCAGCAGTCCCGGTGGGAAGATGGAGCAGTTCTTC
many | TRBD1 | TRBJ2-1 | TRBV3-1 | CASSYRTGSYNEQFF | TGTGCCAGCAGCTACCGGACAGGGTCCTACAATGAGCAGTTCTTC
- | - | TRBJ2-5 | TRBV6-5 | CASSFPGTQYF | TGTGCCAGCAGCTTCCCTGGGACCCAGTACTTC
many | TRBD1 | TRBJ2-3 | TRBV29-1 | CSVRQGGTDTQYF | TGCAGCGTTAGACAGGGAGGCACAGATACGCAGTATTTT
few | - | TRBJ2-5 | TRBV6-5 | CASSYSSGGATQYF | TGTGCCAGCAGTTACTCGAGTGGGGGCGCGACCCAGTACTTC
many | TRBD2 | TRBJ2-3 | TRBV29-1 | CSVGRGGWDSDTQYF | TGCAGCGTTGGACGGGGGGGCTGGGATTCAGATACGCAGTATTTT
many | - | TRBJ2-7 | TRBV4-3 | CASSQGYSSYEQYF | TGCGCCAGCAGCCAAGGTTACAGCAGTTACGAGCAGTACTTC
many | TRBD1 | TRBJ2-2 | TRBV4-3 | CASSPEDRANTGELFF | TGCGCCAGCAGCCCAGAAGACAGGGCGAACACCGGGGAGCTGTTTTTT
- | TRBD1 | TRBJ2-1 | TRBV11-2 | CASGGEMAYNEQFF | TGTGCCTCAGGGGGCGAGATGGCCTACAATGAGCAGTTCTTC
few | - | TRBJ2-1 | TRBV7-2 | CASSLNSGTYSYNEQFF | TGTGCCAGCAGCTTAAACTCCGGGACTTATTCCTACAATGAGCAGTTCTTC